This T cell receptor beta chain was found in a study of lymphopenia after photon versus proton radiotherapy. Whole-study findings and limits: Survival link was tested only in deceased patients; proton benefit remains a possibility. Photon-treated patients lost naive T cells and TCR diversity; proton-treated stayed stable.

Sequencing used immunoSEQ multiplex PCR; TCRdb keeps in-frame clones, though not all of them. The sample has about 160,000 clones; around 85% are singletons. For this clone: What it binds is unknown.

The germline V gene has CDR1 MNHEY and CDR2 SMNVEV (reference sequence). V gave up 3 bases and J gave up 0 bases; unmatched junction bases: 3. This CDR3 contains 15 residues. Sequenced here: peripheral blood, sampled from a patient treated with photon-based radiotherapy. The origin of this receptor is a man in his fifties with gastric cancer. J is TRBJ2-7 and V is TRBV27; 9 bases map to TRBD1. CDR3: CASSLGTGSSYEQYF. CDR3 coding DNA: TGTGCCAGCAGTTTGGGGACAGGGAGCTCCTACGAGCAGTACTTC.